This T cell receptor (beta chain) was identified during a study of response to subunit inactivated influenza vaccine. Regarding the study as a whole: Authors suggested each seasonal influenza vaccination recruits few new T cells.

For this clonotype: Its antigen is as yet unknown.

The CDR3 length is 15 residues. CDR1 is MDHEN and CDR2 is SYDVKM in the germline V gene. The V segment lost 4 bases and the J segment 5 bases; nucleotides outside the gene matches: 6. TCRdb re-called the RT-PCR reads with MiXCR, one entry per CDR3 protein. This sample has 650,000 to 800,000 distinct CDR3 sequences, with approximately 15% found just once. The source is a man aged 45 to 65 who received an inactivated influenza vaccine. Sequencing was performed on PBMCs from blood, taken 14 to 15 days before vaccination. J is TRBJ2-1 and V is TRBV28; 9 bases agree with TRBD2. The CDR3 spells CASSYEREVNNEQFF. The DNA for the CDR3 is TGTGCCAGCAGTTACGAGCGGGAGGTGAACAATGAGCAGTTCTTC.